This T cell receptor beta chain was found in a study of identical twins. Study conclusions and caveats: Carriage of fewer insertions was seen in abundant cord blood beta clonotypes, whereas memory repertoires showed none. Low generation-probability sequences were in excess among twin-shared out-of-frame alpha sequences.

Germline CDR1 reads SGHDN; CDR2 reads FVKESK. V shed 4 bases and J 8 bases; nucleotides not matched to a gene: 8. The CDR3 is made up of 14 amino acids. TCRdb re-derived calls from the 5' RACE reads in MiXCR, one entry per CDR3 protein. Of a few hundred thousand distinct CDR3 sequences listed, approximately 8.3% are singletons. This clonotype turned up a few times. Its specificity is not known. This same sample was also part of a study on yellow fever vaccine responses in identical twins.

This chain joins TRBV14 and TRBJ2-1, with 7 bases matching TRBD2. Sequencing was carried out using CD8+ T cells sorted from blood. The clonotype comes from a young woman in good health. This chain's CDR3 is CASSPQAGSDEQFF. CDR3 sequence (DNA): TGTGCCAGCAGCCCTCAAGCGGGGAGTGATGAGCAGTTCTTC.